Included here is one T cell receptor beta chain sequence, with context. Method: immunoSEQ multiplex PCR; TCRdb's copy keeps in-frame clones and lacks some. This sample has 170,000 or so clones, with about 91% found just once. The record originates from a study of control samples from healthy donors and cancer patients. V trimming: 6 bases; J trimming: 3 bases; junction bases outside the gene matches: 6. The V gene's germline CDR1 is MNHEY and CDR2 SVGAGI. The length of the CDR3 is 14 residues. This receptor was identified in a woman between 40 and 55 years old in good health. The chain carries TRBV6-5 and TRBJ1-2, with TRBD1 identical over 8 bases. The source material was blood. CDR3 DNA sequence: TGTGCCAGCAGATCGGGACAGGCATACTATGGCTACACCTTC. Protein product: CASRSGQAYYGYTF.